The 21 T cell receptor beta chains listed next were all sequenced from one sample in a study of CD8+CD57+ T cells in acquired aplastic anemia (dated by TCRdb to the late 2010s). Expansion of CD8+CD57+ cells had been shown by flow cytometry in the patients chosen for sequencing. TCRdb names Illumina HiSeq 2000 as the instrument used. Genomic DNA was used as template for profiling of TCR beta VDJ combinations and CDR3 sequences. The raw public reads went through TCRdb reprocessing: fastp at Q25, MiXCR clone calling, in-frame beta chains kept. Entries that share a CDR3 protein sequence are merged under the most common genes and DNA. This sample is represented by more than 200,000 distinct CDR3 sequences; around 49% of them were singletons. The top ten clonotypes cover just under 20% of the sample. Specimen: sorted CD4+, CD8+, or CD8+CD57+ T cells (not recorded which) from PBMCs. These receptor sequences come from a human donor with aplastic anemia.

The V and J genes are TRBV29-1 and TRBJ2-7; the match to TRBD1 covers 7 bases. The CDR3 is made up of 11 amino acids. V lost 3 bases, J lost 7 bases, and 3 bases stayed unmatched. From germline, CDR1 is SQVTM and CDR2 ANQGSEA. In nucleotides, the CDR3 is TGCAGCGTTGATACAGGGGAGGAGCAGTACTTC. This gives the protein CSVDTGEEQYF.

This clonotype has at least ten counts. J is TRBJ1-5 and V is TRBV20-1; TRBD1 aligns across 10 bases. The germline V gene has CDR1 DFQATT and CDR2 SNEGSKA (reference sequence). The CDR3 sequence is 17 residues long. The junction had 8 bases not matched to a gene; V was cut back by 1 base and J by 2 bases. CDR3: CSARGRDRGIGNQPQHF. CDR3 in DNA: TGCAGTGCTAGAGGCCGGGACAGGGGAATTGGCAATCAGCCCCAGCATTTT.

J is TRBJ1-2 and V is TRBV29-1; D remains unclear. CDR3 length: 15 residues. Between the trimmed V and J ends, which lost 3 bases and 1 base, there was a span of 15 bases. Per germline, CDR1 SQVTM and CDR2 ANQGSEA. The DNA for the CDR3 is TGCAGCGTTGATTTACGGCCCGACGGTAACTATGGCTACACCTTC. Protein sequence: CSVDLRPDGNYGYTF. Full variable domain (outside the CDR3, taken from reference TRBV29-1 and TRBJ1-2): SAVISQKPSRDICQRGTSLTIQCQVDSQVTMMFWYRQQPGQSLTLIATANQGSEATYESGFVIDKFPISRPNLTFSTLTVSNMSPEDSSIYLCSVDLRPDGNYGYTFGSGTRLTVV.

The chain links TRBV6-5 to TRBJ1-2; D is undetermined. Germline-derived CDR1 and CDR2 are MNHEY and SVGAGI. Trimming removed 6 bases at V and 7 bases at J, with 21 bases between. The CDR3 extends over 15 amino acids. The CDR3 here is CASSQELGPGGGYTF. CDR3 nucleotide sequence: TGTGCCAGCAGCCAAGAATTAGGGCCGGGTGGTGGCTACACCTTC.

Many counts were recorded for this clonotype. The chain links TRBV7-2 to TRBJ1-2, with D possibly TRBD1 on 6 matching bases. CDR3 length: 14 amino acids. Germline CDR1 reads SGHTA; CDR2 reads FQGNSA. V shed 7 bases and J shed 2 bases, with 14 bases lying between them. The DNA for the CDR3 is TGTGCCAGCACCAAGGGGGGCAGCAACTATGGCTACACCTTC. Residues: CASTKGGSNYGYTF.

The genes are TRBV15 and TRBJ1-1; the match to TRBD1 covers 7 bases. Germline V CDR1 and CDR2: LNHNV, YYDKDF (reference sequence). J gave up 4 bases and V 0 bases, and 5 bases lay outside the gene matches. This CDR3 spans 15 amino acids. This CDR3 reads CATSRDRDRPTEAFF. The CDR3 DNA sequence: TGTGCCACCAGCAGAGATAGGGACAGACCCACTGAAGCTTTCTTT. The variable domain in full, completed from reference TRBV15 and TRBJ1-1, reads DAMVIQNPRYQVTQFGKPVTLSCSQTLNHNVMYWYQQKSSQAPKLLFHYYDKDFNNEADTPDNFQSRRPNTSFCFLDIRSPGLGDTAMYLCATSRDRDRPTEAFFGQGTRLTVV.

About this clonotype: A much more abundant neighbour one base away suggests this may be a read error. The chain joins TRBV5-6 to TRBJ1-1; D perhaps matches TRBD1 (6 bases). CDR1 SGHDT and CDR2 YYEEEE come from the germline V gene. This CDR3 contains 14 residues. CDR3 loop: CANSLEGGATEAFF. In DNA, the CDR3 is TGTGCCAACAGCTTGGAGGGGGGCGCAACTGAAGCTTTCTTT.

The chain combines TRBV24-1 with TRBJ1-2, with D possibly TRBD1 on 5 matching bases. There are 14 residues in the CDR3. Germline V gene data show CDR1 as KGHDR and CDR2 as SFDVKD. Trimming removed 5 bases at V and 2 bases at J, with 11 bases between. CDR3 nucleotides: TGTGCCACCAGTGCCTTAGCAGGGAACTATGGCTACACCTTC. This sequence encodes CATSALAGNYGYTF.

On this clonotype itself: One junction end disagrees with the germline gene, perhaps due to a read error. The V and J genes are TRBV20-1 and TRBJ2-4; D is uncertain. The CDR3 runs 14 residues. The V gene's germline CDR1 is DFQATT and CDR2 SNEGSKA (reference sequence). This CDR3 reads CSAPLGPRTYIRYF. The CDR3, as DNA: TGCAGTGCTCCCTTAGGACCGAGAACATACATTCGGTACTTC.

The sample holds a few counts of this clonotype. A much larger clone sits a single nucleotide away, making a read error possible. This rearrangement joins TRBV6-1 to TRBJ2-2; tentative D call: TRBD1 (6 bases). Germline V gene lookup returns CDR1 MNHNS and CDR2 SASEGT. This CDR3 has 16 amino acids. The V and J ends lost 8 bases and 2 bases respectively, with 18 bases between them. CDR3 in amino acids: CASGVGGGVNTGELFF. The CDR3 DNA follows: TGTGCCAGCGGCGTAGGTGGGGGCGTTAACACCGGGGAGCTGTTTTTT.

This clonotype was found many times. The chain recombines TRBV15 with TRBJ2-1, with TRBD2 matching 7 bases. The CDR3 is 15 amino acids. V dropped 0 bases and J dropped 6; count of bases not matched to a gene: 5. The germline V gene encodes CDR1 LNHNV and CDR2 YYDKDF (reference sequence). CDR3 region: CATSRDRAGSNEQFF. Here the CDR3 DNA reads TGTGCCACCAGCAGAGATCGAGCGGGGTCCAATGAGCAGTTCTTC.

This clonotype was observed a single time. The gene calls are TRBV20-1 and TRBJ2-5, with 7 nucleotides matching TRBD2. The trim removed 6 bases at V and 3 bases at J, leaving 7 bases unmatched. Germline V gene data show CDR1 as DFQATT and CDR2 as SNEGSKA (reference sequence). The CDR3 length is 13 residues. The CDR3 is CSARLGREETQYF. The DNA of the CDR3 is TGCAGTGCCCGTTTGGGGAGGGAAGAGACCCAGTACTTC.

This rearrangement joins TRBV9 to TRBJ2-5; D is unclear. Trimming stripped 4 bases from V and 2 bases from J, with 12 bases between. This CDR3 region has 14 residues. Germline loops: CDR1 SGDLS, CDR2 YYNGEE. CDR3 in amino acids: CASSRTPGQETQYF. CDR3 nucleotide sequence: TGTGCCAGCAGCCGGACCCCCGGTCAAGAGACCCAGTACTTC.

This clonotype was observed a few times. The rearrangement uses TRBV5-5 and TRBJ2-3; 11 bases align to TRBD2. Looked up from germline, CDR1 is SGHKS and CDR2 is YYEKEE (reference sequence). This CDR3 is 17 amino acids long. V gave up 5 bases and J gave up 2 bases; unmatched junction bases: 10. The CDR3 DNA reads as TGTGCCAGCAGGGCTAGCGGGGGGCTACGGGTCACAGATACGCAGTATTTT. Its protein product is CASRASGGLRVTDTQYF. Filled out from reference TRBV5-5 and TRBJ2-3, the complete variable domain reads DAGVTQSPTHLIKTRGQQVTLRCSPISGHKSVSWYQQVLGQGPQFIFQYYEKEERGRGNFPDRFSARQFPNYSSELNVNALLLGDSALYLCASRASGGLRVTDTQYFGPGTRLTVL.

This clonotype was counted between two and nine times. The CDR3 DNA sequence: TGTGCCAGCAATAAATTAAATTCACCCCTCCACTTT. The encoded protein is CASNKLNSPLHF. The rearrangement links TRBV28 to TRBJ1-6; D is unclear. Germline V gene lookup returns CDR1 MDHEN and CDR2 SYDVKM. The V and J ends lost 7 bases and 7 bases respectively, with 8 bases between them. The CDR3 is 12 residues long.

The rearrangement joins TRBV20-1 to TRBJ1-2; TRBD1 might be the D (6 bases). The CDR3 has 13 amino acids. V was shortened by 5 bases and J by 0 bases, with 10 bases between the two germline ends. Germline CDR1 reads DFQATT; CDR2 reads SNEGSKA (reference sequence). This chain's CDR3 is CSAWDTSNYGYTF. CDR3 nucleotides: TGCAGTGCTTGGGACACCTCTAACTATGGCTACACCTTC.

This chain joins TRBV14 and TRBJ1-1, with a possible D match to TRBD1 (6 bases). Per germline, CDR1 SGHDN and CDR2 FVKESK. The germline V and J ends were trimmed by 3 bases and 4 bases, with 12 bases remaining between them. The CDR3 length is 14 residues. CDR3 bases: TGTGCCAGCAGCCAGCTACAGGGAGGCACTGAAGCTTTCTTT. Residues: CASSQLQGGTEAFF.

In this sample, this clonotype turned up many times. The chain uses TRBV12-5 and TRBJ1-2, with D perhaps matching TRBD1 (5 bases). Trimming stripped 7 bases from V and 7 bases from J, with 13 bases between. CDR1 is LGHNT and CDR2 is FRNRAP in the germline V gene. The CDR3 contains 12 residues. The CDR3 DNA follows: TGTGCTAGTGCCAAGACAGAGGCTGGCTACACCTTC. Protein sequence: CASAKTEAGYTF.

The rearrangement links TRBV7-6 to TRBJ2-7; 7 bases are a match to TRBD1. The J segment lost 0 bases and the V segment lost 4 bases, leaving 3 bases of the junction unmatched. The CDR3 sequence is 14 residues long. Germline CDR1 and CDR2: SGHVS and FNYEAQ. DNA of the CDR3: TGTGCCAGCAGCTCGGGACAGAGCTCCTACGAGCAGTACTTC. This translates into CASSSGQSSYEQYF.

This clonotype was found many times. This chain uses TRBV10-3 with TRBJ2-7; D not resolved. Germline V gene lookup returns CDR1 ENHRY and CDR2 SYGVKD. The ends were cut back, 4 bases at V and 7 bases at J, with 14 bases in the middle. This CDR3 region has 13 residues. The chain's CDR3 is CAISGAADGEQYF. For the CDR3, the DNA is TGTGCCATCAGTGGGGCAGCCGACGGGGAGCAGTACTTC.

This clonotype was seen more than once but under ten times. The V call is TRBV15, the J call TRBJ2-3, with 7 bases aligning to TRBD2. The CDR3 covers 14 residues. With V trimmed by 3 bases and J by 4 bases, 4 bases remained unmatched. The germline V gene encodes CDR1 LNHNV and CDR2 YYDKDF (reference sequence). The CDR3 DNA is TGTGCCACCAGCAGCGGGGGGATTGCAGATACGCAGTATTTT. Protein: CATSSGGIADTQYF. Based on the CDR3 plus reference TRBV15 and TRBJ2-3, the full variable domain is DAMVIQNPRYQVTQFGKPVTLSCSQTLNHNVMYWYQQKSSQAPKLLFHYYDKDFNNEADTPDNFQSRRPNTSFCFLDIRSPGLGDTAMYLCATSSGGIADTQYFGPGTRLTVL.